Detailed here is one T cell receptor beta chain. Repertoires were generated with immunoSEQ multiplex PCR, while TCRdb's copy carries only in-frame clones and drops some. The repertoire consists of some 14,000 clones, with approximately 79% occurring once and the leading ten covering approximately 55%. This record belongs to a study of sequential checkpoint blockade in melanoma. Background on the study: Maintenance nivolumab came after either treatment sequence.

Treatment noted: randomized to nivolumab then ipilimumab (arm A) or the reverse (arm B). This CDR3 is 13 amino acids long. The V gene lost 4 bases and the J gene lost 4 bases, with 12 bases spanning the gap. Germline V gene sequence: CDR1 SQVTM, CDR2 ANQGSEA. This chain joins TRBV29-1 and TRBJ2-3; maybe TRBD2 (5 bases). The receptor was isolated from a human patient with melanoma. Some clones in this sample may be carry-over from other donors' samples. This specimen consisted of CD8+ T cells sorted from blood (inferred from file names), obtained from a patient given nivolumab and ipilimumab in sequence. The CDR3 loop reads CSVVGIVADTQYF. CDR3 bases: TGCAGCGTTGTCGGGATTGTAGCAGATACGCAGTATTTT.